This TCR beta chain was profiled in a study of beta chain features in type 1 diabetes. Overall study findings and caveats: At VDJ recombination sites, type 1 diabetes patients had fewer insertions and more deleted nucleotides.

As every portion of the isolated RNA was reverse transcribed, the sequencing read expressed TCRB transcripts. Generated by immunoSEQ multiplex PCR, the TCRdb table keeps only in-frame clones and is missing some. The sample lists under 900,000 clones; about a sixth were seen once. Each donor gave one heparinised blood draw averaging around 0.12 L. Based on CD45RO/CCR7/CD25/CD127/CD95/CD27, CD4+ regulatory, stem cell-like memory, naive and central memory cells were sorted. Each sorted fraction was over 95% pure. The germline V gene encodes CDR1 LGHNA and CDR2 YNFKEQ. The CDR3 covers 15 residues. After removal of 1 base from V and 1 base from J, the junction contained 1 base not matched to a gene. On this clone itself: Its antigen is still unknown.

The V gene is TRBV4-2, the J gene TRBJ1-5, with 7 bases fitting TRBD1. The TCR sequence derives from a woman between 18 and 29 years old in good health. Sequences were obtained from naive CD4+ T cells from blood. The CDR3 coding sequence is TGTGCCAGCAGCCAAGCGACAGGGAGCAATCAGCCCCAGCATTTT. Amino acid sequence: CASSQATGSNQPQHF.